These 6 T cell receptor beta chains came from one sample sequenced in a study of blood T cell repertoires in COVID-19. Clones were sequenced by immunoSEQ multiplex PCR, and TCRdb holds only the in-frame ones, with some missing. The sample includes approximately 170,000 clones, over 75% of them seen just once. Input material: peripheral blood. The receptors come from a woman between 50 and 59 years old with acute or convalescent COVID-19.

This chain joins TRBV18 and TRBJ2-6; 7 bases are a match to TRBD1. This CDR3 spans 19 amino acids. Germline V gene lookup returns CDR1 KGHSH and CDR2 LQKENI. V gave up 6 bases and J gave up 0 bases; unmatched junction bases: 14. Written as DNA, the CDR3 is TGTGCCAGCTCGTTTACCGGGACAGCCATTCTCTCTGGGGCCAACGTCCTGACTTTC. This gives the protein CASSFTGTAILSGANVLTF.

The V call is TRBV21-1, the J call TRBJ2-7; the table gives TRBD2 as D, unverified against the DNA. TRBV21-1 corresponds to a pseudogene. This CDR3 is 15 amino acids long. CDR3 in amino acids: CASSLPGTRNYEQYF. The CDR3 nucleotides are TGTGCCAGCAGCCTTCCCGGGACTAGGAACTACGAGCAGTACTTC.

This clone was counted only a few times. The chain uses TRBV27 and TRBJ1-1, with 7 bases matching TRBD1. V gave up 4 bases and J gave up 3 bases; unmatched junction bases: 5. Per germline, CDR1 MNHEY and CDR2 SMNVEV (reference sequence). The CDR3 is made up of 14 amino acids. The CDR3 sequence is CASSSLQGYTEAFF. The CDR3 DNA reads TGTGCCAGCAGTTCCCTACAGGGGTACACTGAAGCTTTCTTT.

This clone has only a few counts. This chain links TRBV24-1 with TRBJ2-1; 9 bases are a match to TRBD2. From germline, CDR1 is KGHDR and CDR2 SFDVKD. The junction had 8 bases not matched to a gene; V was cut back by 3 bases and J by 0 bases. CDR3 length: 18 residues. DNA of the CDR3: TGTGCCACCAGTGATCCCGGGGCTAGCGGGATCTCCTACAATGAGCAGTTCTTC. Protein product: CATSDPGASGISYNEQFF.

The sample holds a few counts of this clone. This chain joins TRBV18 and TRBJ1-2, with 8 bases identical to TRBD1. J gave up 7 bases and V 8 bases, and 9 bases lay outside the gene matches. The germline V gene has CDR1 KGHSH and CDR2 LQKENI. This CDR3 has 13 residues. CDR3 region: CASAQGAATGYTF. For the CDR3, the DNA is TGTGCCAGCGCCCAGGGGGCAGCCACTGGCTACACCTTC. The full variable domain, in which reference TRBV18 and TRBJ1-2 provide the parts outside the CDR3, is NAGVMQNPRHLVRRRGQEARLRCSPMKGHSHVYWYRQLPEEGLKFMVYLQKENIIDESGMPKERFSAEFPKEGPSILRIQQVVRGDSAAYFCASAQGAATGYTFGSGTRLTVV.

This chain links TRBV7-6 with TRBJ1-2, with a weak D call TRBD1 (5 bases). CDR1 is SGHVS, CDR2 FNYEAQ, per germline. Trimming took off 0 bases at V and 3 bases at J, with 11 bases between the two ends. The CDR3 covers 15 residues. The DNA of the CDR3 is TGTGCCAGCAGCTTAGCCCAGGGTTTAGACTATGGCTACACCTTC. Its translation is CASSLAQGLDYGYTF.